The present T cell receptor (beta chain) was sequenced within a study of blood T cell repertoires in COVID-19. Overall study: Samples came from the United States, Italy and Spain, spanning acute and convalescent COVID-19. The cDNA or gDNA used as material had been derived from T cells, B-cell-depleted T cells, or PBMCs.

The CDR3 is 14 residues long. With 1 base removed from V and 5 bases from J, the gap between germline ends came to 10 bases. The germline gives CDR1 SGHRS, CDR2 YFSETQ. In the authors' workflow: Counts of nucleated cells, estimated from reference gene primer amplification, were obtained. Produced via immunoSEQ multiplex PCR; TCRdb's table is partial and in-frame only. That table gives V, J and clone size, and the DNA gave D and trimming. The sample shows 76,000 or so clones, less than 90% of them seen only once. V and J are TRBV5-1 and TRBJ2-1, with a possible D match to TRBD1 (5 bases). What was sequenced was peripheral blood. The clonotype was recovered from an elderly man in a cohort sampled during active COVID-19. The CDR3 region has the DNA TGCGCCAGCAGCTTGCAGGACACCGACAATGAGCAGTTCTTC. It yields the protein CASSLQDTDNEQFF. Combining the CDR3 with reference TRBV5-1 and TRBJ2-1 gives the whole variable domain KAGVTQTPRYLIKTRGQQVTLSCSPISGHRSVSWYQQTPGQGLQFLFEYFSETQRNKGNFPGRFSGRQFSNSRSEMNVSTLELGDSALYLCASSLQDTDNEQFFGPGTRLTVL.